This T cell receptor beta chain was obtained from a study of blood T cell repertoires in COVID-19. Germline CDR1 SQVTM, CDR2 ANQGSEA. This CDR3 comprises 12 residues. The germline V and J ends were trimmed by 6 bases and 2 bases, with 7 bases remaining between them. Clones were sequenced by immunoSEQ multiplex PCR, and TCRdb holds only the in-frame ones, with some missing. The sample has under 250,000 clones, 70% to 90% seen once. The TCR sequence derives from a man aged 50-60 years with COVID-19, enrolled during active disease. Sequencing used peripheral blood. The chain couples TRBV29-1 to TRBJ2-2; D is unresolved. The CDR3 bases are TGCAGCGTCGCAACAAACACCGGGGAGCTGTTTTTT. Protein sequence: CSVATNTGELFF.